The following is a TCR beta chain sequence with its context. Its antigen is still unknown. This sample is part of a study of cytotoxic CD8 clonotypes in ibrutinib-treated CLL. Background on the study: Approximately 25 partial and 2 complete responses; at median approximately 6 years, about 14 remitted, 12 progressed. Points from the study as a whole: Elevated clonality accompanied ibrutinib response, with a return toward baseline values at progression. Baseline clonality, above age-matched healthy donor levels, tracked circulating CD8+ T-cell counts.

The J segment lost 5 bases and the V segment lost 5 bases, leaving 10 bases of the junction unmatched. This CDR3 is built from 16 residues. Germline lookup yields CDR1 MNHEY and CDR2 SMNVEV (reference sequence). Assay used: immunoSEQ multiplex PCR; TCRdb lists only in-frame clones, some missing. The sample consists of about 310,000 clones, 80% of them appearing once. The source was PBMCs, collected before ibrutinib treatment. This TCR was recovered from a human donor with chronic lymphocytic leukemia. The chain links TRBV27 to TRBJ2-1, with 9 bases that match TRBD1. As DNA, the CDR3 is TGTGCCAGCAGTCTTCTGGACAGGGGTCCCCACAATGAGCAGTTCTTC. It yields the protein CASSLLDRGPHNEQFF.